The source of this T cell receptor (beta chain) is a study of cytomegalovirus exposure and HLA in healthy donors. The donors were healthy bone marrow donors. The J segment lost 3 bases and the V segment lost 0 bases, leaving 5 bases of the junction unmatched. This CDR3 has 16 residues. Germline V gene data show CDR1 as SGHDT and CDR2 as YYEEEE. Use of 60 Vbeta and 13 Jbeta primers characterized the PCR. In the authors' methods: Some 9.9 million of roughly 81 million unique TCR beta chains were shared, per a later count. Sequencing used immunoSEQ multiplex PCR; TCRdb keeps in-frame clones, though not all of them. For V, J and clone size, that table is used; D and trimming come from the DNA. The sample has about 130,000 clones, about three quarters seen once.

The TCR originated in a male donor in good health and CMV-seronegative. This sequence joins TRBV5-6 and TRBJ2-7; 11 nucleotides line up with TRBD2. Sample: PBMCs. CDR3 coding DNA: TGTGCCAGCAGCTTGGCGGTAGCGGGAGGGCACTACGAGCAGTACTTC. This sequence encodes CASSLAVAGGHYEQYF.